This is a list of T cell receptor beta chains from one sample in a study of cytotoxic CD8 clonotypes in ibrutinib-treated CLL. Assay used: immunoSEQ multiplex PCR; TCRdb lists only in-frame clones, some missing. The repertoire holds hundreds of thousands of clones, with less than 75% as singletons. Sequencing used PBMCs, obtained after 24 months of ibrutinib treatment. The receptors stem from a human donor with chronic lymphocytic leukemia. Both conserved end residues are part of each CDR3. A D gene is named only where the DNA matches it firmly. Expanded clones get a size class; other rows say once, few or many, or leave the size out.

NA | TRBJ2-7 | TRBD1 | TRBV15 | CATSSSDRGDSYEQYF | TGTGCCACCAGCTCTTCGGACAGGGGGGACTCCTACGAGCAGTACTTC
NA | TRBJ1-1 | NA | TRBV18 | CASSAQNDMNTEAFF | TGTGCCAGCTCGGCACAGAATGACATGAACACTGAAGCTTTCTTT
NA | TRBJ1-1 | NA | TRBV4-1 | CASSPGLGQDTEAFF | TGCGCCAGCAGCCCCGGTTTGGGACAAGACACTGAAGCTTTCTTT
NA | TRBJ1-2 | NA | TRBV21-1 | CASGRTGNLRYTF | TGTGCCAGCGGAAGGACAGGGAACCTACGCTACACCTTC
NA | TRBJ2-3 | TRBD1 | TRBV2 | CASSDRGRFRTDTQYF | TGTGCCAGCAGTGACAGGGGGCGATTCCGCACAGATACGCAGTATTTT
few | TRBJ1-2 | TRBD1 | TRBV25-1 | CASSELTGGTGGYTF | TGTGCCAGCAGTGAGCTCACAGGGGGTACGGGCGGCTACACCTTC
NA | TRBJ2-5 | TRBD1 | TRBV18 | CASSPLREGQQETQYF | TGTGCCAGCTCACCACTTCGAGAGGGACAGCAAGAGACCCAGTACTTC
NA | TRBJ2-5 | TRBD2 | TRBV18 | CASSHNGLAGGQETQYF | TGTGCCAGCTCACACAACGGACTAGCGGGAGGCCAAGAGACCCAGTACTTC
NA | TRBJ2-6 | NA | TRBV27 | CASSLSSGANVLTF | TGTGCCAGCAGTCTGAGCTCTGGGGCCAACGTCCTGACTTTC
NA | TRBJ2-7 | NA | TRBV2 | CASSYESYEQYF | TGTGCCAGCAGCTATGAATCCTACGAGCAGTACTTC
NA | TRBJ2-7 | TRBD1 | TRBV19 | CASSNGQGLSYEQYF | TGTGCCAGTAGTAACGGACAGGGGTTGTCCTACGAGCAGTACTTC
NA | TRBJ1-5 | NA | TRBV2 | CASSDIVGDQPQHF | TGTGCCAGCAGTGACATAGTGGGCGATCAGCCCCAGCATTTT
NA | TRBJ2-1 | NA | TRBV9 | CASSVDQWAGVAYNEQFF | TGTGCCAGCAGCGTAGATCAGTGGGCCGGAGTGGCCTACAATGAGCAGTTCTTC
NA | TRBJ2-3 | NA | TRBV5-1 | CASSDGILGDTDTQYF | TGCGCCAGCAGCGACGGGATCCTAGGGGACACAGATACGCAGTATTTT
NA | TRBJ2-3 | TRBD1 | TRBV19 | CASSRGQGSTDTQYF | TGTGCCAGTAGTAGGGGACAGGGGAGTACAGATACGCAGTATTTT
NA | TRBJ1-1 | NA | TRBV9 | CASSDDTVGNTEAFF | TGTGCCAGCAGCGACGACACTGTGGGGAACACTGAAGCTTTCTTT
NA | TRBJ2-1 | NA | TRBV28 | CASSLGGGPNEQFF | TGTGCCAGCAGTTTAGGGGGAGGACCCAATGAGCAGTTCTTC
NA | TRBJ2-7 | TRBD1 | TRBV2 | CASRPTGIGYEQYF | TGTGCCAGCAGACCGACAGGGATTGGTTACGAGCAGTACTTC
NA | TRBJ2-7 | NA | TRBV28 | CASSTILQDSLSYEQYF | TGTGCCAGCAGCACAATTCTCCAAGACAGCCTCTCCTACGAGCAGTACTTC